Listed below are T cell receptor beta chains from one sample, sequenced in a study of control samples from healthy donors and cancer patients. Only in-frame clones appear in the TCRdb table, and some are missing; sequencing was by immunoSEQ multiplex PCR. The sample contains approximately 150,000 clones, approximately 94% of which appear only once. The sequencing sample was made of blood. These receptors all come from a man aged 35 to 55 in good health. Both conserved end residues are trimmed from each CDR3.

TRBV11-2,14,ASSSQRLAGGDEQF
TRBV19,11,ATTGSEAGELF
TRBV6-5,14,ASSSTGALGSGELF
TRBV18,14,ASSPITGGQDTEAF
TRBV6-5,14,ASSYVSGGVQETQY
TRBV7-3,13,ASSLGGGNTDTQY
TRBV6-2/TRBV6-3,14,ASSYQGIWNTGELF
TRBV28,12,ASRVLRYTGELF
TRBV5-4,13,ASSLGGEPNTEAF
TRBV5-6,9,ASSFGDTQY
TRBV19,12,ASSMSGDGTEAF
TRBV24-1,10,ATSDSGETQY
TRBV18,15,ASSPRSPGTGGEKLF
TRBV14,11,ASSRDMNGEQY
TRBV10-1,14,ASRGTADYYNSPLH
TRBV19,11,ASSWGEWETQY
TRBV3-1/TRBV3-2,11,ATEGGPGTEAF
TRBV27,13,ASSFSDRKPYEQY
TRBV2,17,ASSDIKLARRATNEKLF
TRBV5-6,13,ASSRHGGVGQPQH
TRBV2,11,ASRYSSNQPQH
TRBV15,13,ATSRGGGAYNEQF
TRBV7-8,13,ASSPLRGGNQPQH
TRBV3-1/TRBV3-2,12,ASSLSSSYNEQF
TRBV10-3,12,AISEFGVTDTQY
TRBV11-2,11,ASSARENTEAF
TRBV19,12,ASSIRQGNQPQH
TRBV5-1,11,ASSWETSYEQY
TRBV7-9,12,ASSPRTGHNEQF
TRBV4-2,11,ASSQEREKTQY
TRBV3-1/TRBV3-2,15,ASSPSRLAGGTYEQY
TRBV28,15,ASSPFTGQGLSYEQY
TRBV10-1,12,ASSPDSSGNTIY
TRBV14,14,ASSQRDGWLDTEAF
TRBV10-2,11,ASSESGAGELF
TRBV10-2,13,ASSTELADTDEQF
TRBV30,13,AWSVGTGVTGELF
TRBV9,17,ASSASRGSTVKVTGELF
TRBV10-1,11,ASSSGQDYGYT
TRBV2,10,ASTGGGSGYT
TRBV18,13,ASSLDFQGAQPQH
TRBV5-6,11,ASSGHANTEAF
TRBV12-5,14,ASGLALGQGGQPQH
TRBV18,15,ASSPGQPLSSGNTIY
TRBV28,13,ASRVYDANTGELF
TRBV6-1,11,ASSESSNTEAF